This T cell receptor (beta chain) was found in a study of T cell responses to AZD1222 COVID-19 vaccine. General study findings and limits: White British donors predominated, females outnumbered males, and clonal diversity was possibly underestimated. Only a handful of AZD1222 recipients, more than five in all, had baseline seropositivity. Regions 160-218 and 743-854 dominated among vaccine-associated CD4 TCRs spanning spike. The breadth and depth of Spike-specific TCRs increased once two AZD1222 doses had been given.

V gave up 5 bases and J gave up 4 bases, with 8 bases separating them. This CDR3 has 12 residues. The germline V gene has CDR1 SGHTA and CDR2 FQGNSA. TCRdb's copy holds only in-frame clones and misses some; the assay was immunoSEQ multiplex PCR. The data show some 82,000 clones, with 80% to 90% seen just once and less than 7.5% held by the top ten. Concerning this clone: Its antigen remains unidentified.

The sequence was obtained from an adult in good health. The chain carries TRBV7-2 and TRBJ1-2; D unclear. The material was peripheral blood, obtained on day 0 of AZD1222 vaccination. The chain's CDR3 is CASSLVTYGYTF. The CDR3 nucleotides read TGTGCCAGCAGCCTCGTTACCTATGGCTACACCTTC. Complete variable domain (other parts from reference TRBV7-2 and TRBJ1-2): GAGVSQSPSNKVTEKGKDVELRCDPISGHTALYWYRQSLGQGLEFLIYFQGNSAPDKSGLPSDRFSAERTGGSVSTLTIQRTQQEDSAVYLCASSLVTYGYTFGSGTRLTVV.